This TCR beta chain is from a study of cytomegalovirus exposure and HLA in healthy donors. Turning to the study itself: As an earlier analysis found, 180 million or so T cells yielded about 120 million unique TCR beta sequences. Drawn from HLA-typed donors, approximately 86 million unique TCRs were held in an early data release. Regarding the study as a whole: Associated with cytomegalovirus, according to the listing, were 150 to 200 TCR beta chains. Solely CMV serostatus was available to characterize immune exposure.

13 Jbeta primers and 60 Vbeta primers were used for the PCR. Measured with immunoSEQ multiplex PCR; TCRdb has only the in-frame clones, and not every one. The sample has 110,000 or so clones; over 65% are singletons. Per germline, CDR1 LGHNA and CDR2 YSLEER. The CDR3 length is 14 residues. With 4 bases removed from V and 5 bases from J, the gap between germline ends came to 11 bases. Concerning this clone: Antigen specificity is unknown.

This TCR came from a middle-aged woman in good health and CMV-seropositive. The sample taken for sequencing was PBMCs. The V gene is TRBV4-3, the J gene TRBJ2-2; D may be TRBD1 (5 bases). The CDR3 sequence: CASSPDSGTGELFF. The DNA for the CDR3 is TGCGCCAGCAGCCCCGACAGTGGGACCGGGGAGCTGTTTTTT.